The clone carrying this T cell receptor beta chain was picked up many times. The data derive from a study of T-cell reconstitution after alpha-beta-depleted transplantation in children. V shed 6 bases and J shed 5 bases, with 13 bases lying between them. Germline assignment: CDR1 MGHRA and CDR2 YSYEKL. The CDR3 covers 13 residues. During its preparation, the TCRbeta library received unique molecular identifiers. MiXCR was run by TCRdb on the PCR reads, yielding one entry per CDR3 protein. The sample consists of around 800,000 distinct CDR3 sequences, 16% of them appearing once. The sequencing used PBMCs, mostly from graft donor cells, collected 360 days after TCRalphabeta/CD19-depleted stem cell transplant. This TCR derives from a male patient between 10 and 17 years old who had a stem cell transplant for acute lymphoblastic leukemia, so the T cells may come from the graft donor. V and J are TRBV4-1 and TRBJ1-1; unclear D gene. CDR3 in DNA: TGCGCCAGCAGTCCGACTGGGAGGACTGAAGCTTTCTTT. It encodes CASSPTGRTEAFF.